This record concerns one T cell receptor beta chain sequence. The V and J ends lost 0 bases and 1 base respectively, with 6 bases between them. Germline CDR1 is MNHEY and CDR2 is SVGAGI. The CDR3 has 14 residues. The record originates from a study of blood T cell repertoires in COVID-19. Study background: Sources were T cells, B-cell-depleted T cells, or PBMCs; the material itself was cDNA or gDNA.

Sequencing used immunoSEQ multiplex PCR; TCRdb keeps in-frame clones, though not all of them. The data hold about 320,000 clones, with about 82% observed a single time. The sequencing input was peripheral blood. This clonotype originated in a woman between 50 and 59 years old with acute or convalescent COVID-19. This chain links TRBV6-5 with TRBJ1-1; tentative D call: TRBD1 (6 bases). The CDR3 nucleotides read TGTGCCAGCAGTTACTCACAGGGGAACACTGAAGCTTTCTTT. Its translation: CASSYSQGNTEAFF.